Listed here are 15 T cell receptor beta chains from one sample, sequenced in a study of cytomegalovirus exposure and HLA in healthy donors. PCR involved 60 Vbeta and 13 Jbeta primers. Assay: immunoSEQ multiplex PCR; the TCRdb copy retains only in-frame clones and omits some. Among approximately 150,000 clones listed, approximately 81% were seen once. Source material: PBMCs. These TCRs come from a female donor in good health and CMV-seronegative.

The chain has TRBV6-5 and TRBJ2-7; 7 positions agree with TRBD2. The V gene's germline CDR1 is MNHEY and CDR2 SVGAGI. V lost 5 bases, J lost 2 bases, and 6 bases stayed unmatched. This CDR3 region has 14 residues. The CDR3 region has the DNA TGTGCCAGCAGTACAACTAGCGAACCCTACGAGCAGTACTTC. Protein product: CASSTTSEPYEQYF.

This clone is medium-sized (0.01 to 0.1%) by share. The CDR3 DNA is TGTGCCAGCAGCCCCCGACAGGAGTACAAATTCTACGAGCAGTACTTC. It specifies CASSPRQEYKFYEQYF. The rearrangement links TRBV7-2 to TRBJ2-7, with a possible D match to TRBD1 (6 bases). The CDR3 length is 16 residues. CDR1 and CDR2 from the germline V gene are SGHTA and FQGNSA. With 5 bases removed from V and 3 bases from J, the gap between germline ends came to 20 bases.

The chain uses TRBV9 and TRBJ2-7; D call uncertain. The CDR3 contains 13 residues. From germline, CDR1 is SGDLS and CDR2 YYNGEE. V lost 4 bases, J lost 5 bases, and 13 bases lay in between. The CDR3 nucleotides are TGTGCCAGCAGCCCACCCTCATCGGACGAGCAGTACTTC. It translates to CASSPPSSDEQYF.

The chain employs TRBV29-1 and TRBJ1-2, with D uncertain. The CDR3 is 10 amino acids. Trimming took 3 bases from V and 4 from J, leaving 3 bases between them. Per the germline V gene, CDR1 is SQVTM and CDR2 is ANQGSEA. This chain's CDR3 is CSVDGYGYTF. DNA of the CDR3: TGCAGCGTTGACGGCTATGGCTACACCTTC.

The J gene is TRBJ1-5, the V gene TRBV9; TRBD1 matches at 7 bases. The J segment lost 2 bases and the V segment lost 4 bases, leaving 6 bases of the junction unmatched. The CDR3 covers 15 residues. Germline loops: CDR1 SGDLS, CDR2 YYNGEE. CDR3 DNA: TGTGCCAGCAGCCCACAGGGGACGGGCAATCAGCCCCAGCATTTT. This gives the protein CASSPQGTGNQPQHF.

V usage is TRBV15 and J usage is TRBJ1-6; 7 positions agree with TRBD1. The CDR3 is 16 residues long. V trimming: 3 bases; J trimming: 7 bases; junction bases outside the gene matches: 9. Germline loops: CDR1 LNHNV, CDR2 YYDKDF (reference sequence). The CDR3 DNA reads as TGTGCCACCAGCAGGGCCGGGACAGAACTGAATTCACCCCTCCACTTT. Amino acids: CATSRAGTELNSPLHF.

The chain has TRBV5-8 and TRBJ2-5, with D hard to call. Germline CDR1 reads SGHTS; CDR2 reads YDEGEE. CDR3 length: 14 residues. V dropped 1 base and J dropped 2 bases, with 9 bases sitting between them. CDR3 nucleotide sequence: TGTGCCAGCAGCTTGATTGGAGTGCAAGAGACCCAGTACTTC. Translating it yields CASSLIGVQETQYF.

The rearrangement uses TRBV6-5 and TRBJ2-5; 13 nucleotides line up with TRBD2. This CDR3 contains 15 residues. In germline, CDR1 is MNHEY, CDR2 SVGAGI. J was trimmed by 4 bases and V by 5 bases; bases with no gene match: 4. The CDR3 nucleotides read TGTGCCAGCAGTCTCGGACTAGCGGGGGTAGAGACCCAGTACTTC. This codes for CASSLGLAGVETQYF.

This clone was observed a few times. V is TRBV6-4 and J is TRBJ2-6; a weak D match, TRBD1 (6 bases). The CDR3 sequence is 14 residues long. Deletions cut 5 bases from V and 2 bases from J, with 7 bases between. Germline CDR1 reads MRHNA; CDR2 reads SNTAGT. The CDR3 nucleotides read TGTGCCAGCAGTCCAGGGGCTGGGGCCAACGTCCTGACTTTC. Its translation is CASSPGAGANVLTF.

The chain joins TRBV27 to TRBJ2-5, with TRBD2 matching 7 bases. Per germline, CDR1 MNHEY and CDR2 SMNVEV (reference sequence). The CDR3 runs to 16 residues. V gave up 0 bases and J gave up 4 bases; unmatched junction bases: 8. CDR3 region: CASSLSAGDPRETQYF. In DNA form, the CDR3 reads TGTGCCAGCAGTTTATCGGCGGGGGACCCTCGAGAGACCCAGTACTTC.

This clone was seen a few times. CDR3 region: CASSVLGLAPEMSEQYF. Written as DNA, the CDR3 is TGTGCCAGCAGCGTATTGGGACTAGCGCCCGAAATGTCCGAGCAGTACTTC. This rearrangement joins TRBV9 to TRBJ2-7, with TRBD2 identical over 10 bases. CDR1 is SGDLS and CDR2 is YYNGEE in the germline V gene. This CDR3 contains 17 residues. V dropped 1 base and J dropped 6; count of bases not matched to a gene: 13.

V is TRBV18 and J is TRBJ1-5; 7 bases are shared with TRBD1. Trimming removed 3 bases from V and 2 bases from J; junction bases left unmatched: 10. Germline lookup yields CDR1 KGHSH and CDR2 LQKENI. The CDR3 runs 17 residues. The CDR3 here is CASSPLRQGDGNQPQHF. The CDR3 bases are TGTGCCAGCTCACCCCTCCGACAGGGCGACGGCAATCAGCCCCAGCATTTT.

The chain has TRBV29-1 and TRBJ2-2; possibly TRBD2 for D (7 bases). Germline V lookup: CDR1 SQVTM, CDR2 ANQGSEA. This CDR3 is 14 amino acids long. V was clipped by 7 bases and J by 6 bases, with 18 bases between them. The CDR3 region has the DNA TGCAGCGCCAGACTGGGAGGGGGTTCCGGGGAGCTGTTTTTT. The encoded protein is CSARLGGGSGELFF.

The chain couples TRBV6-5 to TRBJ1-3; D is perhaps TRBD1 (5 bases). Germline V gene sequence: CDR1 MNHEY, CDR2 SVGAGI. Trimming stripped 2 bases from V and 0 bases from J, with 5 bases between. The CDR3 has 14 amino acids. For the CDR3, the DNA is TGTGCCAGCAGTTACAGGGGCTCTGGAAACACCATATATTTT. It translates to CASSYRGSGNTIYF.

The gene calls are TRBV12-5 and TRBJ2-5; 9 bases map to TRBD1. This CDR3 has 14 amino acids. V trimming: 7 bases; J trimming: 5 bases; junction bases outside the gene matches: 8. CDR1 and CDR2 from the germline V gene are LGHNT and FRNRAP. The CDR3 loop reads CASAPGQGMETQYF. DNA for the CDR3: TGTGCTAGTGCCCCGGGACAGGGAATGGAGACCCAGTACTTC.